This entry lists 11 T cell receptor beta chains sequenced from one sample in a study of regulatory T cells in long-lasting Graves disease. Assembly of TCR beta libraries relied on iRepertoire HTBI primers together with Arm-PCR of CDR3 regions. TCRdb itself ran the multiplex PCR reads through MiXCR, one entry per CDR3 protein. The data hold 600,000 to 850,000 distinct CDR3 sequences, with around 30% observed a single time. Specified time point: persistent/refractory GD, antithyroid drugs over 5 years with positive TRAb. Preparation of the TCR library used RNA extracted from PBMCs. The sample was peripheral blood mononuclear cells (PBMCs), taken when the disease was refractory, from a patient treated with antithyroid drugs. Receptors were obtained from a female donor with Graves disease.

The V and J genes are TRBV6-1 and TRBJ2-2; D gene ambiguous. The CDR3 covers 11 residues. Germline values: CDR1 MNHNS, CDR2 SASEGT. V was cut by 8 bases and J by 3 bases, with 4 bases left in between. The DNA for the CDR3 is TGTGCCAGCGAGGACACCGGGGAGCTGTTTTTT. Its protein product is CASEDTGELFF.

The chain joins TRBV6-1 to TRBJ1-5; D call uncertain. The length of the CDR3 is 12 residues. V lost 7 bases and J lost 7, with 11 bases in between. CDR1 is MNHNS and CDR2 is SASEGT in the germline V gene. CDR3 loop: CASTEARQPQHF. DNA of the CDR3: TGTGCCAGCACCGAGGCCAGGCAGCCCCAGCATTTT.

J is TRBJ2-5 and V is TRBV4-2; D perhaps matches TRBD2 (5 bases). This CDR3 has 18 residues. The V gene's germline CDR1 is LGHNA and CDR2 YNFKEQ. Trimming took 1 base from V and 2 from J, leaving 20 bases between them. The CDR3 reads CASSQGSLLGVGQETQYF. The CDR3 bases are TGTGCCAGCAGCCAAGGGTCCCTTCTCGGGGTGGGGCAAGAGACCCAGTACTTC.

This clonotype was observed a handful of times. The chain employs TRBV3-1 and TRBJ2-5; 9 nucleotides match TRBD1. CDR3 length equals 16 residues. Unmatched junction bases numbered 6, after V lost 1 base and J lost 3 bases. Germline-derived CDR1 and CDR2 are LGHDT and YNNKEL (reference sequence). This CDR3 reads CASSQVPGTGKETQYF. For the CDR3, the DNA is TGTGCCAGCAGCCAAGTACCCGGGACAGGGAAAGAGACCCAGTACTTC.

The chain carries TRBV29-1 and TRBJ2-2; 9 nucleotides match TRBD1. The CDR3 sequence is 16 residues long. V dropped 5 bases and J dropped 3; count of bases not matched to a gene: 10. Germline V gene lookup returns CDR1 SQVTM and CDR2 ANQGSEA. This CDR3 reads CSVLFAHRGHTGELFF. The CDR3 DNA follows: TGCAGCGTTCTATTTGCCCACAGGGGGCACACCGGGGAGCTGTTTTTT.

This clonotype was recorded many times. The chain recombines TRBV2 with TRBJ1-4; D is ambiguous. The CDR3 length is 14 residues. The germline V and J ends were trimmed by 5 bases and 4 bases, with 11 bases remaining between them. Germline V lookup: CDR1 SNHLY, CDR2 FYNNEI. The CDR3 nucleotides are TGTGCCAGCAGTCCGGACGGCAATAATGAAAAACTGTTTTTT. Amino acid sequence: CASSPDGNNEKLFF. Filled out from reference TRBV2 and TRBJ1-4, the complete variable domain reads EPEVTQTPSHQVTQMGQEVILRCVPISNHLYFYWYRQILGQKVEFLVSFYNNEISEKSEIFDDQFSVERPDGSNFTLKIRSTKLEDSAMYFCASSPDGNNEKLFFGSGTQLSVL.

This clonotype showed up just a few times. The V call is TRBV25-1, the J call TRBJ2-2; no reliable D call. CDR3 length equals 13 residues. Germline V gene sequence: CDR1 MGHDK, CDR2 SYGVNS. Trimming left V 4 bases short and J 1 base short, with 4 bases between. The CDR3 loop is CASSVRNTGELFF. The CDR3 region has the DNA TGTGCCAGCAGTGTGCGGAACACCGGGGAGCTGTTTTTT.

J is TRBJ1-1 and V is TRBV7-2; no definite D call. V gave up 5 bases and J gave up 1 base, with 20 bases separating them. This CDR3 spans 17 amino acids. CDR1 and CDR2 from the germline V gene are SGHTA and FQGNSA. For the CDR3, the DNA is TGTGCCAGCAGCGGAGGCATCCGGAGGTGGAGGAACACTGAAGCTTTCTTT. Translating gives CASSGGIRRWRNTEAFF.

The chain links TRBV12-3 or TRBV12-4 to TRBJ2-7, with 7 bases identical to TRBD1. V lost 2 bases and J lost 2; bases outside the gene matches: 3. CDR3 length: 14 residues. The CDR3 here is CASSLWDSPYEQYF. Here the CDR3 DNA reads TGTGCCAGCAGTTTATGGGACAGCCCCTACGAGCAGTACTTC.

V and J are TRBV10-3 and TRBJ2-7; 7 positions match TRBD1. Germline CDR1 and CDR2: ENHRY and SYGVKD. The V segment lost 2 bases and the J segment 0 bases; nucleotides outside the gene matches: 7. CDR3 size: 16 residues. The CDR3 coding sequence is TGTGCCATCAGTGAGACGGGACAGACGAACTCCTACGAGCAGTACTTC. Translated: CAISETGQTNSYEQYF.

Concerning this clonotype itself: As the CDR3 is not closed by the conserved phenylalanine or tryptophan, this likely results from a read error. The chain carries TRBV7-2 and TRBJ2-7; no reliable D call. V lost 3 bases and J 0 bases, leaving 18 bases between the germline ends. CDR3 length: 17 residues. Per the germline V gene, CDR1 is SGHTA and CDR2 is FQGNSA. The CDR3 protein is CASSLVKASADSYEQYL. DNA for the CDR3: TGTGCCAGCAGCTTGGTCAAGGCGTCGGCTGACTCCTACGAGCAGTACCTC.